A single sample is the source of the 28 T cell receptor beta chains below, sequenced in a study of shared clonotypes between healthy human individuals. Data came from immunoSEQ multiplex PCR; TCRdb stores just in-frame clones and leaves some out. The sample holds 950,000 to 1,100,000 clones, about 84% seen once. The specimen sequenced was memory CD4+ T cells from PBMCs. The subset was: CD45RA-negative fraction. The receptors shown here come from a man between 18 and 29 years old in good health. Some clones in this sample may be carry-over from other donors' samples.

V usage is TRBV18 and J usage is TRBJ2-7; the D call may be TRBD1 or TRBD2 (5 bases each). Germline V gene data show CDR1 as KGHSH and CDR2 as LQKENI. The CDR3 is 13 amino acids. V lost 3 bases and J lost 2, with 8 bases in between. The CDR3 region has the DNA TGTGCCAGCTCACCGGGACCCGCCTACGAGCAGTACTTC. It yields the protein CASSPGPAYEQYF.

The V and J genes are TRBV27 and TRBJ2-5, with D unresolved. There are 13 residues in the CDR3. From germline, CDR1 is MNHEY and CDR2 SMNVEV (reference sequence). V lost 8 bases to trimming and J lost 1 base, with 11 bases between them. The DNA of the CDR3 is TGTGCCAGCGCCGCCCGTCCCCAAGAGACCCAGTACTTC. Encoded protein: CASAARPQETQYF.

On this clone itself: A much larger clone differs from this one at a single base, so this may be a read error. This chain uses TRBV7-3 with TRBJ2-3; TRBD2 matches at 10 bases. This CDR3 has 15 residues. CDR1 and CDR2 from the germline V gene are SGHTA and FQGTGA. J gave up 3 bases and V 2 bases, and 2 bases lay outside the gene matches. This chain's CDR3 is CASSLLAGATDTQYF. The CDR3 DNA reads as TGTGCCAGCAGCTTACTAGCGGGAGCGACAGATACGCAGTATTTT.

The chain is built from TRBV28 and TRBJ2-1; 7 bases line up with TRBD2. This CDR3 is 16 amino acids long. Per germline, CDR1 MDHEN and CDR2 SYDVKM. V was clipped by 5 bases and J by 6 bases; unmatched bases: 13. CDR3 nucleotide sequence: TGTGCCAGCAGTGGGGTGAGCGGGGCGAAGGCCAATGAGCAGTTCTTC. Its translation: CASSGVSGAKANEQFF.

As regards this clone: Since a much larger clone is just one base distant, this may be a read error. Other DNA sequences in the same sample also yield this CDR3. The V gene is TRBV5-1, the J gene TRBJ2-3, with TRBD2 matching 10 bases. Germline CDR1 and CDR2: SGHRS and YFSETQ. This CDR3 contains 16 residues. V was clipped by 2 bases and J by 5 bases; unmatched bases: 8. The chain's CDR3 is CASSFSGLAGVDTQYF. The CDR3 bases are TGCGCCAGCAGCTTCTCGGGCCTAGCGGGGGTAGATACGCAGTATTTT.

This clone was detected only once. This sequence joins TRBV13 and TRBJ2-1; 8 bases line up with TRBD2. The trim removed 8 bases at V and 2 bases at J, leaving 2 bases unmatched. Germline V gene data show CDR1 as PRHDT and CDR2 as FYEKMQ (reference sequence). The CDR3 is 13 residues long. CDR3 in DNA: TGTGCCAGCGGGACTAGGACCTACAATGAGCAGTTCTTC. This gives the protein CASGTRTYNEQFF.

The genes are TRBV4-1 and TRBJ2-4, with D possibly TRBD2 on 5 matching bases. Trimming pared 3 bases from V and 8 bases from J, leaving 20 bases between. Per germline, CDR1 MGHRA and CDR2 YSYEKL. This CDR3 spans 16 amino acids. CDR3 in DNA: TGCGCCAGCAGCCAGGATGCTACGGCTCGGGGAGACATTCAGTACTTC. This encodes CASSQDATARGDIQYF.

Note on this clone: This may be a read error: a much more frequent sequence differs by one nucleotide. The chain uses TRBV30 and TRBJ2-1; D unclear. In germline, CDR1 is GTSNPN, CDR2 SVGIG (reference sequence). The CDR3 is 12 amino acids. The CDR3, as DNA: TGTGCCTGGAGGAGCTCCCACAATGAGCAGTTCTTC. This encodes CAWRSSHNEQFF.

In this sample, this clone turned up once. J is TRBJ1-1 and V is TRBV5-1, with D unclear. CDR1 is SGHRS and CDR2 is YFSETQ in the germline V gene. Trimming removed 0 bases at V and 6 bases at J, with 18 bases between. The CDR3 runs to 16 residues. CDR3 sequence (DNA): TGCGCCAGCAGCTTGGGGCAGTCCCTCGCAAGCGCTGAAGCTTTCTTT. This gives the protein CASSLGQSLASAEAFF.

The V call is TRBV28, the J call TRBJ1-2; D remains unclear. The ends were cut back, 5 bases at V and 4 bases at J, with 8 bases in the middle. The germline gives CDR1 MDHEN, CDR2 SYDVKM. The CDR3 loop spans 12 amino acids. Written as DNA, the CDR3 is TGTGCCAGCAGTCAATCGTTCTATGGCTACACCTTC. Encoded protein: CASSQSFYGYTF.

The rearrangement uses TRBV7-8 and TRBJ2-1; D gene unclear. Germline loops: CDR1 SGHVS, CDR2 FQNEAQ. CDR3 length: 15 residues. The V end lost 1 base, the J end lost 5 bases, and 12 bases lay between the germline ends. CDR3 DNA sequence: TGTGCCAGCAGCTTAGAACTCCAAAACAACAATGAGCAGTTCTTC. It translates to CASSLELQNNNEQFF. Using reference TRBV7-8 and TRBJ2-1 for the parts outside the CDR3, the full variable domain is GAGVSQSPRYKVAKRGQDVALRCDPISGHVSLFWYQQALGQGPEFLTYFQNEAQLDKSGLPSDRFFAERPEGSVSTLKIQRTQQEDSAVYLCASSLELQNNNEQFFGPGTRLTVL.

The chain carries TRBV28 and TRBJ2-7; 7 bases agree with TRBD1. The germline CDR1 and CDR2 sequences are MDHEN and SYDVKM. The CDR3 runs 12 residues. V was clipped by 5 bases and J by 10 bases; unmatched bases: 8. CDR3 amino acids: CASSPRQGIQYF. As DNA, the CDR3 is TGTGCCAGCAGTCCAAGACAGGGAATACAGTACTTC.

The chain is built from TRBV11-1 and TRBJ2-1; 8 bases are a match to TRBD2. The germline V gene encodes CDR1 SGHAT and CDR2 FQDESV (reference sequence). The CDR3 consists of 16 residues. The J segment lost 4 bases and the V segment lost 5 bases, leaving 10 bases of the junction unmatched. The DNA of the CDR3 is TGTGCCAGCAGCCCACTAGCGGCGGGCGGATACAATGAGCAGTTCTTC. As protein: CASSPLAAGGYNEQFF.

This clone was counted once. The rearrangement joins TRBV15 to TRBJ1-1; D unclear. The CDR3 runs to 13 residues. In germline, CDR1 is LNHNV, CDR2 YYDKDF (reference sequence). V dropped 1 base and J dropped 7 bases, with 10 bases sitting between them. CDR3 nucleotide sequence: TGTGCCACCAGCAGAGGAGGGTGGGGTGAAGCTTTCTTT. Its translation is CATSRGGWGEAFF.

V and J are TRBV28 and TRBJ2-5; D is tentatively TRBD1 or TRBD2 (5 bases each). The CDR3 is 13 amino acids. V was clipped by 5 bases and J by 7 bases, with 14 bases between them. Germline V gives CDR1 MDHEN, CDR2 SYDVKM. The CDR3 bases are TGTGCCAGCAGTCCAGGGACCCGGGGGACCCAGTACTTC. This sequence encodes CASSPGTRGTQYF.

This clone was observed a few times. The chain uses TRBV5-8 and TRBJ2-7; D possibly corresponds to TRBD2 (5 bases). The CDR3 consists of 15 residues. V gave up 7 bases and J gave up 0 bases, with 17 bases separating them. From germline, CDR1 is SGHTS and CDR2 YDEGEE. CDR3 amino acids: CASGASRRSSYEQYF. The CDR3, as DNA: TGTGCCAGCGGAGCTTCCAGGAGGAGCTCCTACGAGCAGTACTTC.

The chain joins TRBV6-5 to TRBJ2-3; 12 bases line up with TRBD2. V trimming: 5 bases; J trimming: 4 bases; junction bases outside the gene matches: 4. Germline CDR1 MNHEY, CDR2 SVGAGI. The CDR3 consists of 15 residues. CDR3 region: CASSRTSGNADTQYF. The CDR3 DNA sequence: TGTGCCAGCAGTCGGACTAGCGGGAACGCAGATACGCAGTATTTT.

CDR3 sequence reads: CASSIYRVGNQPQHF. The CDR3 coding sequence is TGTGCCAGCAGCATTTACAGGGTGGGCAATCAGCCCCAGCATTTT. The chain employs TRBV28 and TRBJ1-5, with D perhaps matching TRBD1 (6 bases). The CDR3 runs to 15 residues. The V gene's germline CDR1 is MDHEN and CDR2 SYDVKM. With 6 bases removed from V and 2 bases from J, the gap between germline ends came to 14 bases.

The CDR3 protein is CASTPFRTNYGYTF. The CDR3 DNA follows: TGTGCCAGCACCCCCTTCCGGACCAACTATGGCTACACCTTC. This chain joins TRBV6-5 and TRBJ1-2; D call uncertain. The germline CDR1 and CDR2 sequences are MNHEY and SVGAGI. Between the trimmed V and J ends, which lost 7 bases and 2 bases, there was a span of 14 bases. The CDR3 totals 14 residues.

The chain uses TRBV2 and TRBJ2-1; TRBD2 is a possible D gene (5 bases). The V gene lost 3 bases and the J gene lost 9 bases, with 18 bases spanning the gap. Germline V gives CDR1 SNHLY, CDR2 FYNNEI. The CDR3 covers 15 residues. The CDR3 loop reads CASSDSRGRSTEQFF. Written as DNA, the CDR3 is TGTGCCAGCAGTGACAGTCGAGGGAGAAGTACTGAGCAGTTCTTC.

The genes are TRBV7-3 and TRBJ1-1; 7 bases match TRBD1. The CDR3 is 16 residues long. Trimming took 1 base from V and 4 from J; bases not matched to a gene: 9. Germline assignment: CDR1 SGHTA and CDR2 FQGTGA. This CDR3 reads CASSLRARGPGTEAFF. CDR3 DNA sequence: TGTGCCAGCAGCTTAAGGGCTAGGGGGCCGGGCACTGAAGCTTTCTTT. The full variable domain, in which reference TRBV7-3 and TRBJ1-1 provide the parts outside the CDR3, is GAGVSQTPSNKVTEKGKYVELRCDPISGHTALYWYRQSLGQGPEFLIYFQGTGAADDSGLPNDRFFAVRPEGSVSTLKIQRTERGDSAVYLCASSLRARGPGTEAFFGQGTRLTVV.

The chain employs TRBV29-1 and TRBJ2-7, with D unclear. Trimming took off 4 bases at V and 0 bases at J, with 13 bases between the two ends. This CDR3 is 14 amino acids long. From germline, CDR1 is SQVTM and CDR2 ANQGSEA. The CDR3: CSVGSSGFSYEQYF. DNA of the CDR3: TGCAGCGTTGGGTCTTCGGGCTTCTCCTACGAGCAGTACTTC.

The CDR3 DNA is TGTGCCGGGGGGACAGGGGCTGGAAACACCATATATTTT. Translation: CAGGTGAGNTIYF. The V call is TRBV25-1, the J call TRBJ1-3, with 10 bases matching TRBD1. The CDR3 runs 13 residues. The V and J ends lost 11 bases and 2 bases, in that order; junction bases with no gene match: 3. Germline V gives CDR1 MGHDK, CDR2 SYGVNS.

The V and J genes are TRBV29-1 and TRBJ2-1; possible D gene TRBD2, 6 bases. The germline gives CDR1 SQVTM, CDR2 ANQGSEA. The CDR3 has 13 residues. The V gene lost 6 bases and the J gene lost 8 bases, with 17 bases spanning the gap. The CDR3 DNA reads as TGCAGCGTGGGACTTCCTTTCAATGATGAGCAGTTCTTC. It specifies CSVGLPFNDEQFF.

The rearrangement links TRBV7-8 to TRBJ1-4; possible D gene TRBD1, 6 bases. The CDR3 loop spans 15 amino acids. Germline values: CDR1 SGHVS, CDR2 FQNEAQ. Trimming removed 0 bases from V and 7 bases from J, with 12 bases in between. DNA for the CDR3: TGTGCCAGCAGCTTAGCGGGGGGCGACGGTGAAAAACTGTTTTTT. It encodes CASSLAGGDGEKLFF.

With regard to this clone: The identical CDR3 is also encoded by other nucleotide sequences in the sample. The rearrangement links TRBV18 to TRBJ2-2; D not certain. V lost 3 bases, J lost 4 bases, and 6 bases lay in between. The CDR3 is 13 residues long. Germline V CDR1 and CDR2: KGHSH, LQKENI. This CDR3 is CASSPPGTGELFF. The CDR3 DNA reads as TGTGCCAGCTCACCCCCGGGCACCGGGGAGCTGTTTTTT. The full variable domain, with the rest looked up from reference TRBV18 and TRBJ2-2, is NAGVMQNPRHLVRRRGQEARLRCSPMKGHSHVYWYRQLPEEGLKFMVYLQKENIIDESGMPKERFSAEFPKEGPSILRIQQVVRGDSAAYFCASSPPGTGELFFGEGSRLTVL.

The chain joins TRBV5-1 to TRBJ2-1; 8 positions agree with TRBD2. Per the germline V gene, CDR1 is SGHRS and CDR2 is YFSETQ. J gave up 6 bases and V 2 bases, and 7 bases lay outside the gene matches. This CDR3 contains 15 residues. CDR3: CASSFRKLAGNEQFF. The DNA of the CDR3 is TGCGCCAGCAGCTTTAGGAAGCTAGCGGGCAATGAGCAGTTCTTC. The full variable domain, completed using reference TRBV5-1 and TRBJ2-1, is KAGVTQTPRYLIKTRGQQVTLSCSPISGHRSVSWYQQTPGQGLQFLFEYFSETQRNKGNFPGRFSGRQFSNSRSEMNVSTLELGDSALYLCASSFRKLAGNEQFFGPGTRLTVL.

The CDR3 protein is CASGQSSSEQFF. DNA for the CDR3: TGTGCTAGTGGTCAAAGTAGCAGTGAGCAGTTCTTC. The chain has TRBV12-5 and TRBJ2-1; no clear D. From germline, CDR1 is LGHNT and CDR2 FRNRAP. Trimming shortened V by 5 bases and J by 9 bases, and 11 bases separated the two germline ends. CDR3 length: 12 amino acids.